This TCR beta chain was retrieved from a study of shared clonotypes between healthy human individuals. Study-level information: The study used three CD4 naive, three CD4 memory, two CD8 naive and one CD8 memory plate per donor.

Generated by immunoSEQ multiplex PCR, the TCRdb table keeps only in-frame clones and is missing some. The sample includes more than 500,000 clones, approximately 95% of them seen just once. Naive CD8 cells were CD45RO-negative, positively selected for CCR7, excluding terminally differentiated effector memory CD45RA+ cells. All the donors were Caucasian adults who lived in Nashville, Tennessee. CDR3 size: 16 residues. Germline V gene data show CDR1 as SNHLY and CDR2 as FYNNEI. Between the trimmed V and J ends, which lost 4 bases and 2 bases, there was a span of 15 bases. The chain couples TRBV2 to TRBJ1-3; D may be TRBD1 (6 bases). The specimen sequenced was naive CD8+ T cells sorted from blood. This clonotype was obtained from a woman in her twenties or thirties in good health. CDR3 DNA: TGTGCCAGCAGTGGCAACAGGGTCCAACCTGGAAACACCATATATTTT. This translates into CASSGNRVQPGNTIYF.